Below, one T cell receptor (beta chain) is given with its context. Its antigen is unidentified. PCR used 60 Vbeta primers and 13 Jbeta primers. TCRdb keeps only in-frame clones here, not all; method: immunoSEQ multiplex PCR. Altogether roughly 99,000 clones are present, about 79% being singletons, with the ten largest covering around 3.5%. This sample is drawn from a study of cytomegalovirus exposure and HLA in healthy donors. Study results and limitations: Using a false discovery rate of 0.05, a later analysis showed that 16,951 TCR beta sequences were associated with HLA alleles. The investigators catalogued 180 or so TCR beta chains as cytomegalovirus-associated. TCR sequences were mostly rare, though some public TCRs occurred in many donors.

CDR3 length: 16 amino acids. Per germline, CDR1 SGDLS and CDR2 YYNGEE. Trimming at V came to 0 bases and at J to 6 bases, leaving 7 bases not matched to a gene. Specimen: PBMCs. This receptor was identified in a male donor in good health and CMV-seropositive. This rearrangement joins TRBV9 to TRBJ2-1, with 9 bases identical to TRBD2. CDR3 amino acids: CASSVVERGVFNEQFF. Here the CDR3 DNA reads TGTGCCAGCAGCGTAGTCGAGCGGGGGGTTTTCAATGAGCAGTTCTTC.